Below are 10 T cell receptor beta chains sequenced from a single sample in a study of post-analysis software for immune sequencing data. Study outcomes and limitations: Compared with controls, patients had more of roughly five TRBV segments, including TRBV5-6, TRBV5-1 and TRBV20-1.

Their antigen targets remain unknown. Included in the TCR beta cDNA libraries were unique molecular identifiers. MiXCR, applied by TCRdb to the PCR reads, yields one record per CDR3 protein. Of hundreds of thousands of distinct CDR3 sequences in the sample, around 53% were seen once. The sequenced sample consisted of blood. The origin of the receptors is a girl under 18 with multiple sclerosis.

This clonotype was observed a few times. The V and J genes are TRBV6-5 and TRBJ1-2; 10 nucleotides align to TRBD1. The CDR3 consists of 18 residues. CDR1 and CDR2 (germline): MNHEY, SVGAGI. V was clipped by 2 bases and J by 9 bases; unmatched bases: 18. CDR3 sequence reads: CASSYLTRDRGFRESYTF. The CDR3 DNA reads TGTGCCAGCAGTTACCTAACCCGGGACAGGGGTTTTCGTGAGAGCTACACCTTC.

The CDR3 nucleotides read TGTGCCAGCAGCCAAGTGGACAGGGCCGGCTATGGCTACACCTTC. This codes for CASSQVDRAGYGYTF. The V call is TRBV3-1, the J call TRBJ1-2; 8 nucleotides match TRBD1. In germline, CDR1 is LGHDT, CDR2 YNNKEL (reference sequence). Unmatched junction bases numbered 5, after V lost 1 base and J lost 4 bases. This CDR3 region has 15 residues.

A note on this clonotype: A junction end diverges from the germline sequence, so it may reflect a read error. The chain employs TRBV29-1 and TRBJ1-2; D remains ambiguous. CDR1 is SQVTM, CDR2 ANQGSEA, per germline. The CDR3 has 14 residues. This CDR3 reads CGVEDRSHGYGYTF. DNA for the CDR3: TGCGGCGTTGAAGATCGCTCGCACGGCTATGGCTACACCTTC.

This clonotype was detected only once. CDR3 nucleotides: TGTGCCAGCAGCGTCCGAGGGAGCAGGGAGACCCAGTACTTC. It translates to CASSVRGSRETQYF. The chain joins TRBV9 to TRBJ2-5; maybe TRBD2 (5 bases). CDR3 length equals 14 residues. Germline CDR1 and CDR2: SGDLS and YYNGEE. Deletions cut 2 bases from V and 5 bases from J, with 13 bases between.

This clonotype appeared a few times. This chain connects TRBV14 to TRBJ1-2; the match to TRBD1 covers 12 bases. The germline V gene has CDR1 SGHDN and CDR2 FVKESK. V was pared by 3 bases and J by 3 bases, with 11 bases of the junction left unmatched. CDR3 length: 18 residues. CDR3 amino acids: CASSHSRDRGRDHYGYTF. The CDR3 nucleotides read TGTGCCAGCAGCCACAGCCGGGACAGGGGGCGCGATCACTATGGCTACACCTTC.

This chain joins TRBV5-1 and TRBJ2-7, with 9 bases identical to TRBD1. Germline assignment: CDR1 SGHRS and CDR2 YFSETQ. There are 15 residues in the CDR3. V shed 1 base, J shed 4 bases, and the junction held 6 bases outside the gene matches. The CDR3 loop is CASSLMGQGGYEQYF. CDR3 coding DNA: TGCGCCAGCAGCTTGATGGGACAGGGAGGGTACGAGCAGTACTTC. The full variable domain, with the rest looked up from reference TRBV5-1 and TRBJ2-7, is KAGVTQTPRYLIKTRGQQVTLSCSPISGHRSVSWYQQTPGQGLQFLFEYFSETQRNKGNFPGRFSGRQFSNSRSEMNVSTLELGDSALYLCASSLMGQGGYEQYFGPGTRLTVT.

In its sample, this clonotype was seen a few times. The V call is TRBV5-1, the J call TRBJ2-1; 7 bases are a match to TRBD2. Germline CDR1 SGHRS, CDR2 YFSETQ. V dropped 0 bases and J dropped 6; count of bases not matched to a gene: 6. The CDR3 sequence is 15 residues long. DNA for the CDR3: TGCGCCAGCAGCTTGGTGGCGGGAGAATTCAATGAGCAGTTCTTC. Amino acid sequence: CASSLVAGEFNEQFF.

This chain uses TRBV10-3 with TRBJ2-6; 11 bases agree with TRBD1. Trimming at V came to 1 base and at J to 2 bases, leaving 13 bases not matched to a gene. CDR1 is ENHRY, CDR2 SYGVKD, per germline. This CDR3 is 21 amino acids long. The CDR3 loop is CAISEFMGLGQGAPGANVLTF. The CDR3 bases are TGTGCCATCAGTGAGTTTATGGGCCTCGGACAGGGGGCCCCTGGGGCCAACGTCCTGACTTTC.

J is TRBJ1-6 and V is TRBV5-1; 8 bases are shared with TRBD1. The germline V gene encodes CDR1 SGHRS and CDR2 YFSETQ. J gave up 6 bases and V 0 bases, and 5 bases lay outside the gene matches. There are 16 residues in the CDR3. CDR3 DNA sequence: TGCGCCAGCAGCTTGGGGCCAGGGGGCCGTAATTCACCCCTCCACTTT. Translating gives CASSLGPGGRNSPLHF.

V is TRBV2 and J is TRBJ2-2; 11 nucleotides align to TRBD2. CDR3 size: 15 residues. Germline lookup yields CDR1 SNHLY and CDR2 FYNNEI. J gave up 6 bases and V 10 bases, and 10 bases lay outside the gene matches. In DNA, the CDR3 is TGTGCCACCAAAATGACTAGCGGGACCTCCGGGGAGCTGTTTTTT. Translation: CATKMTSGTSGELFF.